This is a list of T cell receptor beta chains from one sample in a study of blood T cell repertoires in COVID-19. The repertoire was sequenced with immunoSEQ multiplex PCR; TCRdb's copy has only in-frame clones and lacks some. The sample carries under 55,000 clones, around 84% recorded once. Sequencing was performed on peripheral blood. The source is a human donor in a cohort sampled during active COVID-19. CDR3s include the opening cysteine and the closing phenylalanine or tryptophan. D genes are given only for firm matches. A clone size is listed for some rows: how often the clone was seen (once, few, many), or a class if it is expanded.

J	V	size	D	DNA	CDR3
TRBJ2-2	TRBV29-1	.	.	TGCAGCGTTGAAGCCCCGGAGGGCACCGGGGAGCTGTTTTTT	CSVEAPEGTGELFF
TRBJ1-1	TRBV29-1	.	.	TGCAGCGTTGAAGCCCAGAGAGGGGGAACTGAAGCTTTCTTT	CSVEAQRGGTEAFF
TRBJ2-1	TRBV9	.	TRBD2	TGTGCCAGCAGCGTATCCGCGAGCGGGAGCCATGAGCAGTTCTTC	CASSVSASGSHEQFF
TRBJ1-3	TRBV6-5	.	.	TGTGCCAGCCGCAGGGGAACTGGAAACACCATATATTTT	CASRRGTGNTIYF
TRBJ2-1	TRBV5-1	.	.	TGCGCCAGCAGCTTGGGAGGGAGCAGCTCCTACAATGAGCAGTTCTTC	CASSLGGSSSYNEQFF
TRBJ1-1	TRBV28	.	.	TGTGCCAGCAGTTTGGCAACAGCGGGAGCTTTCTTT	CASSLATAGAFF
TRBJ1-2	TRBV5-4	.	TRBD1	TGTGCCAGCAGCTTCGACAGGGGGATTTATGGCTACACCTTC	CASSFDRGIYGYTF
TRBJ2-3	TRBV10-3	.	.	TGTGCCATCAGTGAGGGAGTTTCCACAGGTACGCAGTATTTT	CAISEGVSTGTQYF
TRBJ2-5	TRBV15	.	.	TGTGCCACCAGCAGAGGGGGGCTTCGGCAAGAGACCCAGTACTTC	CATSRGGLRQETQYF
TRBJ2-1	TRBV18	.	TRBD2	TGTGCCAGCTCACCGCGGGACTGGGGCGGGAGCTCCTACAATGAGCAGTTCTTC	CASSPRDWGGSSYNEQFF
TRBJ2-7	TRBV28	.	TRBD1	TGTGCCAGCAGTTTCAGGGACAGGGGGGCCTACGAGCAGTACTTC	CASSFRDRGAYEQYF
TRBJ1-1	TRBV6-4	.	.	TGTGCCAGCAGTGACGTCGGGGCGGGGAAAGCTTTCTTT	CASSDVGAGKAFF
TRBJ2-7	TRBV7-9	few	TRBD1	TGTGCCAGCAGCTTTCCTTCCGGGACAGGGGCCTACGAGCAGTACTTC	CASSFPSGTGAYEQYF
TRBJ2-2	TRBV7-3	.	TRBD1	TGTGCCAGCAGCTCAGGGACAGGGTCTTTACGGGAGCTGTTTTTT	CASSSGTGSLRELFF
TRBJ2-7	TRBV3-1/TRBV3-2	.	.	TGTGCCAGCAGCCAAGACCTAATAAGCGGGCAGTACTTC	CASSQDLISGQYF
TRBJ1-2	TRBV5-1	.	.	TGCGCCAGCAGCTTTTACCGTAACAGGGACGATAACTATGGCTACACCTTC	CASSFYRNRDDNYGYTF
TRBJ1-2	TRBV19	.	TRBD1	TGTGCCAGCCGAACAGAGGGACAGGGCTACTATGGCTACACCTTC	CASRTEGQGYYGYTF
TRBJ1-3	TRBV3-1/TRBV3-2	.	.	TGTGCCAGCAGCCAAGGTCATCCAGGGTCTGGAAACACCATATATTTT	CASSQGHPGSGNTIYF
TRBJ1-1	TRBV18	once	TRBD1	TGTGCCAGCTTAGGGTACCAGGGGGTTCGTGCTTTCTTT	CASLGYQGVRAFF
TRBJ1-5	TRBV11-2	few	.	TGTGCCAGCAGCTTAGATTTAGGGGATCAGCCCCAGCATTTT	CASSLDLGDQPQHF
TRBJ1-4	TRBV28	.	TRBD1	TGTGCCAGCAGCCACAGGGGCGTCAATGAAAAACTGTTTTTT	CASSHRGVNEKLFF
TRBJ2-3	TRBV5-4	once	.	TGTGCCAGCAGCCTGAGGACAGTTACAGATACGCAGTATTTT	CASSLRTVTDTQYF
TRBJ2-1	TRBV18	.	TRBD2	TGTGCCAGCTCAGCCGCGGGAGGGCCCTACAATGAGCAGTTCTTC	CASSAAGGPYNEQFF
TRBJ1-5	TRBV28	.	TRBD1	TGTGCCAGCAGTTCCCCTCAAGGGGGCCTTCATCAGCCCCAGCATTTT	CASSSPQGGLHQPQHF
TRBJ2-5	TRBV9	.	TRBD1	TGTGCCAGCAGCGTAGAGGGGACAGGGCTGGAGACCCAGTACTTC	CASSVEGTGLETQYF
TRBJ2-1	TRBV2	.	TRBD1	TGTGCCAGCAGTAAACAGGGGAACTCCTACAATGAGCAGTTCTTC	CASSKQGNSYNEQFF
TRBJ2-7	TRBV3-1/TRBV3-2	.	TRBD1	TGTGCCAGCAGCCCGAGCCGGGACAGGATCTCGAACGAGCAGTACTTC	CASSPSRDRISNEQYF
TRBJ1-1	TRBV6-5	.	.	TGTGCCAGCAGTTACTGGGACTCCGGGGAGACTGAAGCTTTCTTT	CASSYWDSGETEAFF
TRBJ2-7	TRBV18	.	TRBD1	TGTGCCAGCTCCCCCGGGACAGTCCTCTCCTACGAGCAGTACTTC	CASSPGTVLSYEQYF
TRBJ2-3	TRBV30	.	.	TGTGCCTGGAGTGTTACGGGGTGGGGAGATACGCAGTATTTT	CAWSVTGWGDTQYF
TRBJ2-3	TRBV18	.	.	TGTGCCAGCTCACCAGGACTCACCCGGTCAGATACGCAGTATTTT	CASSPGLTRSDTQYF
TRBJ2-4	TRBV6-6	.	TRBD1	TGTGCCAGCAGTCCAACCGGGACAGGCTACCTTCTAGCCAAAAACATTCAGTACTTC	CASSPTGTGYLLAKNIQYF
TRBJ2-6	TRBV5-4	.	TRBD1	TGTGCCAGCAGCTCGGGACAGCCCTCTGGGGCCAACGTCCTGACTTTC	CASSSGQPSGANVLTF
TRBJ2-7	TRBV6-4	few	.	TGTGCCAGCAGTGATGGCCACGAGCAGTACTTC	CASSDGHEQYF
TRBJ1-1	TRBV5-1	.	.	TGCGCCAGCAGCTCTCTTACTTCTCAGGGCGTCACTGAAGCTTTCTTT	CASSSLTSQGVTEAFF
TRBJ2-4	TRBV2	.	.	TGTGCCAGCAGCCAGGCCGCCGGCATTCAGTACTTC	CASSQAAGIQYF
TRBJ1-6	TRBV5-4	many	.	TGTGCCAGCAGCTTGATTGGGGGGAGGAATAATTCACCCCTCCACTTT	CASSLIGGRNNSPLHF
TRBJ2-3	TRBV7-2	.	TRBD1	TGTGCCAGCAGCCGGGACAGGGTGACAGATACGCAGTATTTT	CASSRDRVTDTQYF
TRBJ2-3	TRBV18	.	.	TGTGCCAGCTCCCCGGACACAAGCACAGATACGCAGTATTTT	CASSPDTSTDTQYF
TRBJ2-1	TRBV7-3	.	TRBD2	TGTGCCAGCAGCTTATTCCCGACTAGCGGGGGGGCCCGGACCGATAACAATGAGCAGTTCTTC	CASSLFPTSGGARTDNNEQFF
TRBJ2-2	TRBV2	.	.	TGTGCCAGCAGTGAAAATTCAGGGAACACCGGGGAGCTGTTTTTT	CASSENSGNTGELFF
TRBJ1-1	TRBV3-1/TRBV3-2	once	.	TGTGCCAGCAGCCAAGTTGGAGGGAACACTGAAGCTTTCTTT	CASSQVGGNTEAFF
TRBJ1-5	TRBV28	few	.	TGTGCCAGCAGTTTATCAGGGGAAGGGAGCAATCAGCCCCAGCATTTT	CASSLSGEGSNQPQHF
TRBJ2-6	TRBV5-4	.	.	TGTGCCAGCAGCGTTAGGGGGTCCGGGGCCAACGTCCTGACTTTC	CASSVRGSGANVLTF
TRBJ2-7	TRBV6-6	.	TRBD1	TGTGCCAGCAGTTACGGGACAGGGGACGAGCAGTACTTC	CASSYGTGDEQYF
TRBJ2-7	TRBV19	once	.	TGTGCCAGTAGTATAGGCCCGGGGTGGTCCTACGAGCAGTACTTC	CASSIGPGWSYEQYF
TRBJ2-7	TRBV5-4	.	TRBD1	TGTGCCAGCAGCTCGGACAGGGAATACGAGCAGTACTTC	CASSSDREYEQYF
TRBJ2-1	TRBV5-1	.	.	TGCGCCAGCAGCTTGGCTCTAGGACAGCCTCTGGAAAGGCAGTTCTTC	CASSLALGQPLERQFF
TRBJ2-4	TRBV24-1	once	.	TGTGCCACCAGTGATTTGGGCCGCTCGTATTTC	CATSDLGRSYF
TRBJ2-1	TRBV5-1	once	.	TGCGCCAGCAGCCGCGCCGCCCCTGGCAATGAGCAGTTCTTC	CASSRAAPGNEQFF
TRBJ2-7	TRBV11-1	.	TRBD1	TGTGCCAGCAGCGCGGCCCAGACAGGGGGCCGCGAGCAGTACTTC	CASSAAQTGGREQYF